This TCR beta chain was obtained from a study of blood T cell repertoires in COVID-19. Study details: Spain, Italy and the United States supplied samples that represented acute and convalescent COVID-19. Sample material is recorded as cDNA or gDNA derived from T cells, B-cell-depleted T cells, or PBMCs.

The CDR3 totals 15 residues. With 3 bases removed from V and 4 bases from J, the gap between germline ends came to 16 bases. Germline CDR1 and CDR2: MDHEN and SYDVKM. Per the authors' pipeline: Counts of nucleated cells, estimated from reference gene primer amplification, were obtained. TCRdb's table, derived via immunoSEQ multiplex PCR, lists solely in-frame clones and lacks some. For V, J and clone size, that table is used; D and trimming come from the DNA. The table records a few hundred thousand clones, about 86% of them present only once. The J gene is TRBJ2-7, the V gene TRBV28, with D possibly TRBD2 on 7 matching bases. The source of this sequence is a man aged 50-60 years who had recovered from COVID-19. The sequenced material came from PBMCs or T cells enriched from blood (not recorded which). This CDR3 reads CASSFSGARGYEQYF. The CDR3 DNA reads as TGTGCCAGCAGTTTCTCGGGGGCGCGGGGGTACGAGCAGTACTTC.